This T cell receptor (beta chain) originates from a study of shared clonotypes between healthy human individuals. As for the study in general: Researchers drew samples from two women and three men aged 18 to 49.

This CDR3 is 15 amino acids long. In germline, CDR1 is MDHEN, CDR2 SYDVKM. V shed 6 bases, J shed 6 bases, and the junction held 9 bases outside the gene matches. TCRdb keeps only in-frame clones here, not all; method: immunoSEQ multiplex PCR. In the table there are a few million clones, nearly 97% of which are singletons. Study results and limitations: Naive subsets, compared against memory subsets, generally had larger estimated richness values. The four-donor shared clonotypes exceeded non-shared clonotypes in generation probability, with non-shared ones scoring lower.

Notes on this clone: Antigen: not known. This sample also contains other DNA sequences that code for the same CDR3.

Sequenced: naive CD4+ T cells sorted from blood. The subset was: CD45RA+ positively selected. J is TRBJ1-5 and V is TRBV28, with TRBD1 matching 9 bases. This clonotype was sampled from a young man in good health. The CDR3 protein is CASRPRDRAVQPQHF. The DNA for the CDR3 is TGTGCCAGCAGACCCCGGGACAGGGCCGTTCAGCCCCAGCATTTT.